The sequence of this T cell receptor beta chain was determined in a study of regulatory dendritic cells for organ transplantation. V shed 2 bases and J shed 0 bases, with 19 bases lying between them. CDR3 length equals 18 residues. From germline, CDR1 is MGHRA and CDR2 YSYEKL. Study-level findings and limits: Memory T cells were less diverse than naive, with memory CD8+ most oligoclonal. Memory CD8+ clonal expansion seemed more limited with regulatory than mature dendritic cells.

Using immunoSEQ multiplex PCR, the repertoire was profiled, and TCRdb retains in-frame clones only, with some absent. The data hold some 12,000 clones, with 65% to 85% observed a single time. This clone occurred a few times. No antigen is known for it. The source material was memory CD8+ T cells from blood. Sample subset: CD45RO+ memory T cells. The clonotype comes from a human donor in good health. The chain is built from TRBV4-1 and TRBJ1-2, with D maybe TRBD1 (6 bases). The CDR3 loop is CASSQMGAYRSANYGYTF. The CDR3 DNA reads TGCGCCAGCAGCCAAATGGGGGCGTACAGGTCCGCTAACTATGGCTACACCTTC.